The present T cell receptor (beta chain) was sequenced within a study of beta chain features in type 1 diabetes. This CDR3 has 13 residues. V shed 3 bases and J shed 5 bases, with 10 bases lying between them. The V gene's germline CDR1 is LNHDA and CDR2 SQIVND (reference sequence). Expressed TCRB transcripts were sequenced because the isolated RNA had all been reverse transcribed beforehand. Profiled with immunoSEQ multiplex PCR; TCRdb holds only in-frame clones, not every one. The table has about 240,000 clones, 25% to 30% seen once. This clonotype was sampled from a man between 25 and 39 years old in good health. Specimen: central memory CD4+ T cells from blood. J is TRBJ2-5 and V is TRBV19; D might be TRBD1 (5 bases). CDR3 in DNA: TGTGCCAGTAGTATGGGGCAGCCCGAGACCCAGTACTTC. Amino acids: CASSMGQPETQYF.